This passage covers 21 T cell receptor beta chains from one sample sequenced in a study of Ad26.COV2.S vaccination and SARS-CoV-2 variants. Treatment reported: 15 to 20 received Ad26.COV2.S at low or high dose, single or two shots; about 5 received placebo; per-sample allocation not given. Day 63 after the first vaccine or placebo injection was the time point for sampling. Some clones are missing from TCRdb's copy, which holds only in-frame ones; the method was immunoSEQ multiplex PCR. The sample has 350,000 to 400,000 clones, around 91% seen once. The sample was peripheral blood, taken in a trial of Ad26.COV2.S vaccine versus placebo. The receptors here all came from a person between 18 and 59 years old who received the Ad26.COV2.S COVID-19 vaccine or a placebo.

This clone has a handful of counts. The chain recombines TRBV20-1 with TRBJ2-1; D gene unclear. Trimming pared 1 base from V and 5 bases from J, leaving 3 bases between. This CDR3 has 11 amino acids. Germline-derived CDR1 and CDR2 are DFQATT and SNEGSKA (reference sequence). The CDR3 protein is CSARGDNEQFF. Here the CDR3 DNA reads TGCAGTGCTAGAGGGGACAATGAGCAGTTCTTC.

The chain employs TRBV30 and TRBJ1-6, with 9 bases identical to TRBD1. This CDR3 comprises 15 residues. Trimming cost V 3 bases and J 9 bases; bases outside gene matches: 9. In germline, CDR1 is GTSNPN, CDR2 SVGIG (reference sequence). CDR3 region: CAWSPTGTGRSPLHF. The CDR3 bases are TGTGCCTGGAGCCCGACCGGGACAGGGCGTTCACCCCTCCACTTT.

This sequence joins TRBV12-3 or TRBV12-4 and TRBJ1-2; possibly TRBD1 for D (5 bases). Trimming took off 6 bases at V and 4 bases at J, with 9 bases between the two ends. The length of the CDR3 is 12 residues. The CDR3 region is CASSPGGYGYTF. The CDR3, as DNA: TGTGCCAGCAGCCCCGGGGGCTATGGCTACACCTTC.

This chain uses TRBV21-1 with TRBJ1-1; TRBD1, the table's D call, lacks a check against the DNA. TRBV21-1 constitutes a pseudogene. This CDR3 region has 17 residues. The CDR3 sequence is CASSPRKRQGTNTEAFF. DNA of the CDR3: TGTGCCAGCAGCCCGCGCAAGAGACAGGGGACGAACACTGAAGCTTTCTTT.

The chain uses TRBV27 and TRBJ2-2; D not resolved. Germline V gene sequence: CDR1 MNHEY, CDR2 SMNVEV (reference sequence). V shed 2 bases and J shed 1 base, with 5 bases lying between them. CDR3 length equals 14 residues. The CDR3, as DNA: TGTGCCAGCAGTTTAGGGGTGAACACCGGGGAGCTGTTTTTT. Its protein is CASSLGVNTGELFF.

V is TRBV7-9 and J is TRBJ2-1, with D possibly being TRBD1 or TRBD2 (5 bases each). Trimming stripped 4 bases from V and 4 bases from J, with 11 bases between. The CDR3 contains 14 residues. From germline, CDR1 is SEHNR and CDR2 FQNEAQ (reference sequence). The CDR3 protein is CASSSGSSYNEQFF. CDR3 nucleotide sequence: TGTGCCAGCAGCTCAGGGAGCTCTTACAATGAGCAGTTCTTC.

The DNA for the CDR3 is TGCGCCAGCAGCACTGGACAGGGAGATTCACCCCTCCACTTT. Translation gives CASSTGQGDSPLHF. The chain recombines TRBV5-1 with TRBJ1-6; 8 bases are a match to TRBD1. CDR3 length equals 14 residues. In germline, CDR1 is SGHRS, CDR2 YFSETQ. The ends lost 4 bases at V and 8 bases at J; junction bases unmatched: 5.

The rearrangement links TRBV30 to TRBJ1-4; D remains unclear. The V gene's germline CDR1 is GTSNPN and CDR2 SVGIG (reference sequence). The CDR3 is 14 residues long. Trimming shortened V by 3 bases and J by 4 bases, and 12 bases separated the two germline ends. In DNA, the CDR3 is TGTGCCTGGAGGGACGGACGGTTTAATGAAAAACTGTTTTTT. Encoded protein: CAWRDGRFNEKLFF. The full variable domain, completed using reference TRBV30 and TRBJ1-4, is SQTIHQWPATLVQPVGSPLSLECTVEGTSNPNLYWYRQAAGRGLQLLFYSVGIGQISSEVPQNLSASRPQDRQFILSSKKLLLSDSGFYLCAWRDGRFNEKLFFGSGTQLSVL.

V usage is TRBV7-9 and J usage is TRBJ2-5, with D hard to call. The CDR3 totals 16 residues. V lost 5 bases and J lost 4, with 20 bases in between. Germline CDR1 SEHNR, CDR2 FQNEAQ (reference sequence). CDR3 protein: CASSLPEGLVRETQYF. The CDR3 DNA reads TGTGCCAGCAGCCTCCCGGAAGGTCTCGTGAGAGAGACCCAGTACTTC.

The CDR3: CASSLNFRDREFYEQYF. CDR3 coding DNA: TGTGCCAGCAGCTTAAACTTCCGAGACAGGGAGTTCTACGAGCAGTACTTC. The V call is TRBV7-2, the J call TRBJ2-7; 7 bases match TRBD1. The length of the CDR3 is 17 residues. The V and J ends lost 2 bases and 3 bases, in that order; junction bases with no gene match: 13. From germline, CDR1 is SGHTA and CDR2 FQGNSA. Using reference TRBV7-2 and TRBJ2-7 for the parts outside the CDR3, the full variable domain is GAGVSQSPSNKVTEKGKDVELRCDPISGHTALYWYRQSLGQGLEFLIYFQGNSAPDKSGLPSDRFSAERTGGSVSTLTIQRTQQEDSAVYLCASSLNFRDREFYEQYFGPGTRLTVT.

This clone was seen a handful of times. The V gene is TRBV7-2, the J gene TRBJ2-7; D gene ambiguous. V lost 1 base, J lost 0 bases, and 13 bases lay in between. The CDR3 extends over 16 amino acids. Germline V gene lookup returns CDR1 SGHTA and CDR2 FQGNSA. As DNA, the CDR3 is TGTGCCAGCAGCTTAGTGGGCGCCTTGAGCTCCTACGAGCAGTACTTC. This sequence encodes CASSLVGALSSYEQYF.

The V call is TRBV5-6, the J call TRBJ2-1; D gene unclear. This CDR3 region has 11 residues. V was clipped by 5 bases and J by 6 bases, with 6 bases between them. Germline V gives CDR1 SGHDT, CDR2 YYEEEE. The CDR3 sequence: CASRYSNEQFF. The CDR3 DNA follows: TGTGCCAGCAGGTATAGCAATGAGCAGTTCTTC. Using reference TRBV5-6 and TRBJ2-1 for the parts outside the CDR3, the full variable domain is DAGVTQSPTHLIKTRGQQVTLRCSPKSGHDTVSWYQQALGQGPQFIFQYYEEEERQRGNFPDRFSGHQFPNYSSELNVNALLLGDSALYLCASRYSNEQFFGPGTRLTVL.

The J gene is TRBJ2-7, the V gene TRBV7-9; no definite D call. This CDR3 comprises 12 residues. The V and J ends lost 0 bases and 6 bases respectively, with 6 bases between them. The germline V gene has CDR1 SEHNR and CDR2 FQNEAQ (reference sequence). The CDR3 sequence: CASSLAPGEQYF. In DNA, the CDR3 is TGTGCCAGCAGCTTAGCGCCAGGCGAGCAGTACTTC. The whole variable domain, filled in from reference TRBV7-9 and TRBJ2-7, reads DTGVSQNPRHKITKRGQNVTFRCDPISEHNRLYWYRQTLGQGPEFLTYFQNEAQLEKSRLLSDRFSAERPKGSFSTLEIQRTEQGDSAMYLCASSLAPGEQYFGPGTRLTVT.

This clone was counted between two and nine times. This chain's CDR3 is CASSPGPRTLHF. For the CDR3, the DNA is TGTGCCAGCAGCCCCGGGCCCCGCACCCTCCACTTT. The chain joins TRBV28 to TRBJ1-6, with no clear D. The CDR3 sequence is 12 residues long. Germline loops: CDR1 MDHEN, CDR2 SYDVKM. Trimming shortened V by 6 bases and J by 14 bases, and 14 bases separated the two germline ends.

V gene TRBV6-2 or TRBV6-3 combines with J gene TRBJ1-2; 7 nucleotides match TRBD1. V lost 4 bases to trimming and J lost 3 bases; unmatched junction nucleotides: 2. The germline gives CDR1 MNHEY, CDR2 SVGEGT. There are 13 residues in the CDR3. CDR3: CASSWDRDYGYTF. The CDR3 DNA reads TGTGCCAGCAGTTGGGACAGAGACTATGGCTACACCTTC.

V gene TRBV27 combines with J gene TRBJ2-1, with 7 bases that match TRBD1. This CDR3 spans 14 amino acids. Losses at the gene ends were 2 bases for V and 4 bases for J; bases not matched to a gene: 2. CDR1 is MNHEY and CDR2 is SMNVEV in the germline V gene (reference sequence). This chain's CDR3 is CASSLGTAYNEQFF. The DNA of the CDR3 is TGTGCCAGCAGTTTAGGGACAGCTTACAATGAGCAGTTCTTC.

The chain joins TRBV19 to TRBJ2-3; D could derive from TRBD1 or TRBD2 (5 bases each). V shed 3 bases and J shed 2 bases, with 15 bases lying between them. From germline, CDR1 is LNHDA and CDR2 SQIVND (reference sequence). The CDR3 is made up of 16 amino acids. CDR3 bases: TGTGCCAGTAGTATGGTATGGGGGACCTCCACAGATACGCAGTATTTT. The encoded protein is CASSMVWGTSTDTQYF.

This chain connects TRBV7-8 to TRBJ2-1, with 11 bases aligning to TRBD1. This CDR3 region has 15 residues. CDR1 is SGHVS, CDR2 FQNEAQ, per germline. V dropped 5 bases and J dropped 6; count of bases not matched to a gene: 6. CDR3 DNA sequence: TGTGCCAGCAGCACCGGACAGGGGGCTGGCAATGAGCAGTTCTTC. Translated, it gives CASSTGQGAGNEQFF.

This chain uses TRBV19 with TRBJ1-1; maybe TRBD1 (6 bases). This CDR3 is 17 amino acids long. V was cut by 3 bases and J by 5 bases, with 22 bases left in between. Germline assignment: CDR1 LNHDA and CDR2 SQIVND (reference sequence). The CDR3 here is CASSMGWKGGAGTEAFF. CDR3 bases: TGTGCCAGTAGTATGGGATGGAAGGGGGGGGCTGGAACTGAAGCTTTCTTT. The whole variable domain, filled in from reference TRBV19 and TRBJ1-1, reads DGGITQSPKYLFRKEGQNVTLSCEQNLNHDAMYWYRQDPGQGLRLIYYSQIVNDFQKGDIAEGYSVSREKKESFPLTVTSAQKNPTAFYLCASSMGWKGGAGTEAFFGQGTRLTVV.

This chain uses TRBV5-4 with TRBJ2-3; D is ambiguous. V lost 9 bases to trimming and J lost 2 bases, with 10 bases between them. CDR3 size: 12 residues. Germline V gene lookup returns CDR1 SGHNT and CDR2 YYREEE (reference sequence). The CDR3 loop is CATLGDTDTQYF. CDR3 in DNA: TGTGCCACCCTGGGTGACACAGATACGCAGTATTTT.

The chain has TRBV4-2 and TRBJ1-2; perhaps TRBD1 as D (5 bases). Germline V gene data show CDR1 as LGHNA and CDR2 as YNFKEQ. This CDR3 has 16 amino acids. V was shortened by 0 bases and J by 3 bases, with 14 bases between the two germline ends. The CDR3 DNA reads as TGTGCCAGCAGCCAAGATAAGGGTAGAGGGGACTATGGCTACACCTTC. This codes for CASSQDKGRGDYGYTF.